What follows are 19 T cell receptor beta chains derived from one specimen sequenced in a study of blood T cell repertoires in COVID-19. Sequencing used immunoSEQ multiplex PCR; TCRdb keeps in-frame clones, though not all of them. Here the sample spans fewer than 400,000 clones, approximately 85% being singletons. The sample comprised PBMCs or T cells enriched from blood (not recorded which). Receptors originate from a man aged 30 to 39 who had recovered from COVID-19.

This clone was counted a single time. The genes are TRBV18 and TRBJ2-5; TRBD2 agrees at 13 bases. The CDR3 is 15 amino acids. CDR1 KGHSH and CDR2 LQKENI come from the germline V gene. V lost 4 bases, J lost 2 bases, and 1 base stayed unmatched. CDR3 amino acids: CASSLGLAGQETQYF. The CDR3 DNA follows: TGTGCCAGCTCACTGGGACTAGCGGGACAAGAGACCCAGTACTTC. The full variable domain, with the rest looked up from reference TRBV18 and TRBJ2-5, is NAGVMQNPRHLVRRRGQEARLRCSPMKGHSHVYWYRQLPEEGLKFMVYLQKENIIDESGMPKERFSAEFPKEGPSILRIQQVVRGDSAAYFCASSLGLAGQETQYFGPGTRLLVL.

The rearrangement uses TRBV5-4 and TRBJ2-1; 8 positions agree with TRBD1. V dropped 4 bases and J dropped 4; count of bases not matched to a gene: 10. This CDR3 is 16 amino acids long. Germline V lookup: CDR1 SGHNT, CDR2 YYREEE (reference sequence). CDR3 sequence: CASSKPGTGSYNEQFF. The CDR3 region has the DNA TGTGCCAGCAGCAAGCCAGGGACAGGCTCGTACAATGAGCAGTTCTTC.

The V gene is TRBV6-5, the J gene TRBJ1-5; D might be TRBD1 (5 bases). Germline CDR1 and CDR2: MNHEY and SVGAGI. The CDR3 sequence is 14 residues long. Trimming stripped 6 bases from V and 3 bases from J, with 12 bases between. DNA of the CDR3: TGTGCCAGCAGACCTGACAGACTCAATCAGCCCCAGCATTTT. As protein: CASRPDRLNQPQHF.

V gene TRBV7-9 combines with J gene TRBJ2-1; TRBD2 aligns across 14 bases. There are 18 residues in the CDR3. Germline assignment: CDR1 SEHNR and CDR2 FQNEAQ (reference sequence). J lost 0 bases, V lost 7 bases, and 8 bases had no gene match. The DNA of the CDR3 is TGTGCCAGCATAGCGCCGGGACTAGCGGGGGACTCCTACAATGAGCAGTTCTTC. This sequence encodes CASIAPGLAGDSYNEQFF.

The chain recombines TRBV5-1 with TRBJ2-7, with 8 bases that match TRBD1. After removal of 1 base from V and 3 bases from J, the junction contained 6 bases not matched to a gene. Germline V gives CDR1 SGHRS, CDR2 YFSETQ. The CDR3 is 15 residues long. In nucleotides, the CDR3 is TGCGCCAGCAGCTTGACCCAGGGGGCCGTCTACGAGCAGTACTTC. The encoded protein is CASSLTQGAVYEQYF.

The rearrangement uses TRBV7-9 and TRBJ2-7; 9 bases map to TRBD1. CDR1 and CDR2 from the germline V gene are SEHNR and FQNEAQ (reference sequence). This CDR3 contains 14 residues. The trim removed 3 bases at V and 5 bases at J, leaving 5 bases unmatched. CDR3 residues: CASSLTGGSDEQYF. Written as DNA, the CDR3 is TGTGCCAGCAGCTTGACAGGGGGGTCTGACGAGCAGTACTTC.

Comment on this clone: One junction end disagrees with the germline gene, perhaps due to a read error. The chain has TRBV11-2 and TRBJ2-7; possibly TRBD1 for D (6 bases). Per germline, CDR1 SGHAT and CDR2 FQNNGV. This CDR3 is built from 11 residues. CDR3 loop: CASSLAGEPSF. The CDR3 DNA sequence: TGTGCCAGCAGCTTAGCAGGGGAACCTAGCTTC.

J is TRBJ2-7 and V is TRBV11-2; 8 nucleotides agree with TRBD2. The germline V gene has CDR1 SGHAT and CDR2 FQNNGV. The length of the CDR3 is 16 residues. Unmatched junction bases numbered 8, after V lost 1 base and J lost 3 bases. CDR3 sequence: CASSLVGRVDLYEQYF. DNA for the CDR3: TGTGCCAGCAGCTTAGTCGGGAGGGTTGATCTCTACGAGCAGTACTTC.

The rearrangement joins TRBV3-1 (or the pseudogene TRBV3-2) to TRBJ1-6; perhaps TRBD1 as D (5 bases). CDR3 size: 15 residues. Trimming removed 1 base at V and 7 bases at J, with 11 bases between. CDR1 LGHDT and CDR2 YNNKEL come from the germline V gene (reference sequence). CDR3 DNA sequence: TGTGCCAGCAGCCAAGGGACAAGTTTGAATTCACCCCTCCACTTT. It is translated as CASSQGTSLNSPLHF.

The chain links TRBV5-1 to TRBJ2-5, with D perhaps TRBD1 (6 bases). V lost 4 bases, J lost 1 base, and 17 bases lay in between. The CDR3 spans 16 residues. Germline loops: CDR1 SGHRS, CDR2 YFSETQ. The CDR3 region has the DNA TGCGCCAGCAGCCAAACAAGTGGACAGTTCCAAGAGACCCAGTACTTC. Its translation: CASSQTSGQFQETQYF.

The CDR3 sequence is CASSQADTSYGYTF. In nucleotides, the CDR3 is TGTGCCAGCAGCCAGGCCGACACGTCCTATGGCTACACCTTC. The V gene is TRBV4-2, the J gene TRBJ1-2; D is uncertain. V lost 3 bases and J lost 4, with 12 bases in between. The CDR3 spans 14 residues. CDR1 and CDR2 from the germline V gene are LGHNA and YNFKEQ.

This chain links TRBV5-1 with TRBJ1-1; D is uncertain. Between the trimmed V and J ends, which lost 2 bases and 5 bases, there was a span of 10 bases. The germline gives CDR1 SGHRS, CDR2 YFSETQ. The CDR3 contains 13 residues. The CDR3 nucleotides read TGCGCCAGCAGCTTTACAACGGGTACTGAAGCTTTCTTT. Amino acid sequence: CASSFTTGTEAFF. Variable domain in full (rest from reference TRBV5-1 and TRBJ1-1): KAGVTQTPRYLIKTRGQQVTLSCSPISGHRSVSWYQQTPGQGLQFLFEYFSETQRNKGNFPGRFSGRQFSNSRSEMNVSTLELGDSALYLCASSFTTGTEAFFGQGTRLTVV.

The rearrangement links TRBV14 to TRBJ1-1, with 8 bases lining up with TRBD1. The CDR3 runs 14 residues. Per germline, CDR1 SGHDN and CDR2 FVKESK. The J segment lost 5 bases and the V segment lost 7 bases, leaving 9 bases of the junction unmatched. CDR3 coding DNA: TGTGCCAGCAAGCCCGGACAGGGAGGAACTGAAGCTTTCTTT. Its protein product is CASKPGQGGTEAFF.

The genes are TRBV6-1 and TRBJ1-3, with 7 bases fitting TRBD1. The V gene's germline CDR1 is MNHNS and CDR2 SASEGT. The CDR3 extends over 15 amino acids. Trimming removed 3 bases from V and 4 bases from J; junction bases left unmatched: 6. In DNA form, the CDR3 reads TGTGCCAGCAGTGAGGTACAGGGGAGGGGAAACACCATATATTTT. It is translated as CASSEVQGRGNTIYF.

This chain uses TRBV5-1 with TRBJ1-3; tentative D call: TRBD1 (6 bases). CDR3 length: 15 residues. Trimming stripped 4 bases from V and 3 bases from J, with 14 bases between. Germline-derived CDR1 and CDR2 are SGHRS and YFSETQ. CDR3 sequence: CASSPTGGSGNTIYF. In DNA form, the CDR3 reads TGCGCCAGCAGCCCGACGGGGGGCAGTGGAAACACCATATATTTT.

The chain uses TRBV12-3 or TRBV12-4 and TRBJ2-5; D not certain. The CDR3 covers 12 residues. V shed 7 bases and J shed 2 bases, with 8 bases lying between them. DNA of the CDR3: TGTGCCAGCACTCTGGCACAAGAGACCCAGTACTTC. This sequence encodes CASTLAQETQYF.

This chain connects TRBV9 to TRBJ2-3; D might be TRBD1 (5 bases). Trimming shortened V by 0 bases and J by 2 bases, and 16 bases separated the two germline ends. The CDR3 consists of 17 residues. Per the germline V gene, CDR1 is SGDLS and CDR2 is YYNGEE. The CDR3 region is CASSVGSTAGATDTQYF. CDR3 in DNA: TGTGCCAGCAGCGTAGGGAGCACGGCTGGGGCCACAGATACGCAGTATTTT.

The chain combines TRBV6-5 with TRBJ1-2; 8 bases fit TRBD1. There are 13 residues in the CDR3. Germline assignment: CDR1 MNHEY and CDR2 SVGAGI. The V and J ends lost 9 bases and 6 bases, in that order; junction bases with no gene match: 9. The CDR3 DNA reads TGTGCCAGTAGGGCAGGGGGCAAGCATGGCTACACCTTC. Its translation is CASRAGGKHGYTF.

This sequence joins TRBV30 and TRBJ1-5; D is unresolved. Deletions cut 4 bases from V and 4 bases from J, with 11 bases between. Germline loops: CDR1 GTSNPN, CDR2 SVGIG (reference sequence). The CDR3 consists of 13 residues. CDR3 in DNA: TGTGCCTGGACCGGCGGCCCGAATCAGCCCCAGCATTTT. Its protein product is CAWTGGPNQPQHF.